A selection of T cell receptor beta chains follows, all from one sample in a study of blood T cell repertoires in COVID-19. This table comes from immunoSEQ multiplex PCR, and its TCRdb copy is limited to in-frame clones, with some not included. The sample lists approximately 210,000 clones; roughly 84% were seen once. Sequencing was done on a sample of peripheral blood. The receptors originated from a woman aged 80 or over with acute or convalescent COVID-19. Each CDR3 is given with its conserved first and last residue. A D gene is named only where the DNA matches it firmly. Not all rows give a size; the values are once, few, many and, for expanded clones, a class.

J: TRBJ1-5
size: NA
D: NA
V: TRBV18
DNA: TGTGCCAGCTCACCAGCAGGGAGCAATCAGCCCCAGCATTTT
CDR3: CASSPAGSNQPQHF

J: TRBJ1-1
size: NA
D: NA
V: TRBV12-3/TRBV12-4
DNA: TGTGCCAGCAGTCCCCTCAGGAACACTGAAGCTTTCTTT
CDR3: CASSPLRNTEAFF

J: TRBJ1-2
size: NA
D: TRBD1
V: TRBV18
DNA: TGTGCCAGCTCACCGAGTGGCAGGGGGCCTGGCTACACCTTC
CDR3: CASSPSGRGPGYTF

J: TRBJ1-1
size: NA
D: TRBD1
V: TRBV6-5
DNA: TGTGCCAGCAGTCCCGGGACAGCCATGAACACTGAAGCTTTCTTT
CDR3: CASSPGTAMNTEAFF

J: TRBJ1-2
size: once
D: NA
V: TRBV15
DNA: TGTGCCACCAGCAGAGACCAAGTCGGGGGCTACACCTTC
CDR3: CATSRDQVGGYTF

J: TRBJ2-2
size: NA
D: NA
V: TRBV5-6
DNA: TGTGCCAGCAGCTCAGGCAGGACAGCGAACACCGGGGAGCTGTTTTTT
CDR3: CASSSGRTANTGELFF

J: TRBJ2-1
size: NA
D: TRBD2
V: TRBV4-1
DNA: TGCGCCAGCAGCCGCTGGACTAGCGGGGGGCCTGCCCACAATGAGCAGTTCTTC
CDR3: CASSRWTSGGPAHNEQFF

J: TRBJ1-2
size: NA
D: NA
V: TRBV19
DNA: TGTGCCAGCCTCCGGCTGGGGGGAGGCTACACCTTC
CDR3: CASLRLGGGYTF

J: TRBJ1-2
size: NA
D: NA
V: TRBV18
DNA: TGTGCCAGCTCACCCGAAGAAGCAGGACTCTATGGCTACACCTTC
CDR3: CASSPEEAGLYGYTF

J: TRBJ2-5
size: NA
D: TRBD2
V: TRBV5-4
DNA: TGTGCCAGCAGCCCCGGGACTAACCAAGAGACCCAGTACTTC
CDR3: CASSPGTNQETQYF

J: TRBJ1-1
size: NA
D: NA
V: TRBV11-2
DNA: TGTGCCAGCAGCCCCTCAGGACAATACACTGAAGCTTTCTTT
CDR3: CASSPSGQYTEAFF

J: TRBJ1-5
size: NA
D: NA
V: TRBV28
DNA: TGTGCCAGCAGTTTGGGGGGGCAGGATCAGCCCCAGCATTTT
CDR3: CASSLGGQDQPQHF

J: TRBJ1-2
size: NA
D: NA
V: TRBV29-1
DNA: TGCAGCGTTGAAAGCCACTATGGCTACACCTTC
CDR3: CSVESHYGYTF

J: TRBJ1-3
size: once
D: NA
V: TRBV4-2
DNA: TGTGCCAGCAGCCCAGAGTTTGCAGTGGGAAACACCATATATTTT
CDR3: CASSPEFAVGNTIYF

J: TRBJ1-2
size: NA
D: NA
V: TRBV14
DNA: TGTGCCAGCAGCCAAGTAGGTTCCCCCAGAGGGGGCTACACCTTC
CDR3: CASSQVGSPRGGYTF

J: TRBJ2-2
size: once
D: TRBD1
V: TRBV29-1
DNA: TGCAGCGTTGATGGGACAGGGGTAACCGGGGAGCTGTTTTTT
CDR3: CSVDGTGVTGELFF